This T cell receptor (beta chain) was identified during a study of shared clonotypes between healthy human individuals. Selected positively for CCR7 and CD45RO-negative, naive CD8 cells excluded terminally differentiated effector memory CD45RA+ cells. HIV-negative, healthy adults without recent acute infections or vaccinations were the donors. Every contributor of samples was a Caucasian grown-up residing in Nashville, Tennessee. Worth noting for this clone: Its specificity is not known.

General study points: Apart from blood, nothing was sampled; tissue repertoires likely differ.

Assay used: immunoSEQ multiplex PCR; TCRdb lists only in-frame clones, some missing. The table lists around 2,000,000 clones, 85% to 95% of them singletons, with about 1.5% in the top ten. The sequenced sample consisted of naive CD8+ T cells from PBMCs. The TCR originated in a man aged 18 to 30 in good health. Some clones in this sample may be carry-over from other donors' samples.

In DNA, the CDR3 is TGTGCCAGCAGCCTCCCTTCAGGGCGGAGCACAGATACGCAGTATTTT. This gives the protein CASSLPSGRSTDTQYF. The chain joins TRBV9 to TRBJ2-3; D possibly corresponds to TRBD1 (5 bases). Germline V gene lookup returns CDR1 SGDLS and CDR2 YYNGEE. The V and J ends lost 4 bases and 0 bases respectively, with 15 bases between them. The CDR3 loop spans 16 amino acids.